The rows below give T cell receptor beta chains drawn from one sample of a study of blood T cells in healthy people across ages. TCRdb used MiXCR to reprocess the 5' RACE reads, holding one entry per CDR3 protein. Here the sample spans 800,000 or so distinct CDR3 sequences, 62% being singletons. Material: blood. The receptors originated from a man aged 30 to 45 in good health. The CDR3 runs from the conserved cysteine through the conserved F or W. The D gene is left open where the match is weak. Not every row has a clone size; where given, it reads once, few, many or a size class.

v_gene,d_gene,j_gene,abundance,len,CDR3aa,CDR3nt
TRBV11-2,-,TRBJ2-3,-,16,CASSLAGQGGTDTQYF,TGTGCCAGCAGCTTAGCGGGGCAGGGAGGAACAGATACGCAGTATTTT
TRBV7-9,TRBD1,TRBJ2-6,-,18,CASSPRTGVYAGANVLTF,TGTGCCAGCAGCCCCCGAACAGGGGTTTACGCTGGGGCCAACGTCCTGACTTTC
TRBV28,-,TRBJ2-5,-,13,CASSLFPSGTQYF,TGTGCCAGCAGTTTATTTCCGAGTGGGACCCAGTACTTC
TRBV5-1,-,TRBJ2-5,-,14,CASSFRRGGETQYF,TGCGCCAGCAGCTTTAGGAGGGGAGGCGAGACCCAGTACTTC
TRBV10-3,TRBD1,TRBJ2-1,-,14,CAISEPRTGSEQFF,TGTGCCATCAGTGAGCCTCGGACAGGGTCTGAGCAGTTCTTC
TRBV20-1,TRBD1,TRBJ1-1,-,14,CGTGTGGGNTEAFF,TGCGGGACAGGGACAGGGGGCGGGAACACTGAAGCTTTCTTT
TRBV24-1,-,TRBJ2-1,-,14,CATSDSLLGNEQFF,TGTGCCACCAGTGATTCCCTTCTCGGCAATGAGCAGTTCTTC
TRBV10-3,TRBD1,TRBJ1-2,-,14,CAISETGTGYGYTF,TGTGCCATCAGTGAGACCGGGACAGGGTATGGCTACACCTTC
TRBV20-1,-,TRBJ2-5,-,12,CSARLIGETQYF,TGCAGTGCTAGACTCATCGGAGAGACCCAGTACTTC
TRBV27,-,TRBJ1-6,-,17,CASSPKALLNYNSPLHF,TGTGCCAGCAGTCCCAAAGCATTACTGAACTATAATTCACCCCTCCACTTT
TRBV7-3,-,TRBJ2-1,-,13,CASSLDNSNEQFF,TGTGCCAGCAGCTTAGATAATAGCAATGAGCAGTTCTTC
TRBV12-3/TRBV12-4,TRBD2,TRBJ2-3,-,14,CASTIAGGTDTQYF,TGTGCCAGCACCATAGCGGGGGGCACAGATACGCAGTATTTT
TRBV4-1,-,TRBJ2-1,-,17,CASSQGSVPSSYNEQFF,TGCGCCAGCAGCCAAGGATCAGTCCCGAGCTCCTACAATGAGCAGTTCTTC
TRBV6-6,-,TRBJ2-7,few,14,CASRSGPTLYEQYF,TGTGCCAGCCGAAGCGGACCTACCCTCTACGAGCAGTACTTC
TRBV3-1,TRBD1,TRBJ1-2,few,16,CASSRARTGGSEGYTF,TGTGCCAGCAGCCGTGCCAGGACAGGGGGATCGGAAGGCTACACCTTC
TRBV7-8,TRBD1,TRBJ2-7,-,14,CASSLEGALDEQYF,TGTGCCAGCAGCTTAGAGGGGGCACTGGACGAGCAGTACTTC
TRBV7-9,-,TRBJ1-2,few,15,CASSLNQGESSGYTF,TGTGCCAGCAGCTTAAATCAGGGAGAGTCCTCCGGCTACACCTTC
TRBV2,-,TRBJ2-1,-,12,CASSARQDEQFF,TGTGCCAGCAGTGCCAGGCAGGATGAGCAGTTCTTC
TRBV7-2,-,TRBJ2-1,few,12,CASSATYNEQFF,TGTGCCAGCAGCGCTACCTACAATGAGCAGTTCTTC
TRBV12-3/TRBV12-4,-,TRBJ2-4,-,12,CASSYQGSVQYF,TGTGCCAGCAGTTATCAGGGTTCGGTGCAGTACTTC
TRBV4-3,-,TRBJ2-3,-,16,CASGQDYRELTDTQYF,TGCGCCAGCGGCCAAGATTACCGGGAGCTCACAGATACGCAGTATTTT
TRBV10-3,TRBD1,TRBJ1-2,few,14,CAISTGEISYGYTF,TGTGCCATCAGCACAGGGGAAATCTCCTATGGCTACACCTTC
TRBV6-2/TRBV6-3,-,TRBJ1-2,few,15,CASSYSGADPYGYTF,TGTGCCAGCAGTTACTCAGGGGCGGATCCTTATGGCTACACCTTC
TRBV20-1,TRBD2,TRBJ2-5,few,17,CSATRLAGVSLQETQYF,TGCAGTGCTACGCGACTAGCGGGGGTGTCCCTACAAGAGACCCAGTACTTC
TRBV3-1,-,TRBJ2-7,-,15,CASSQGVGVTYEQYF,TGTGCCAGCAGCCAAGGAGTGGGAGTAACCTACGAGCAGTACTTC
TRBV27,TRBD1,TRBJ1-2,few,13,CASSPGQGAGYTF,TGTGCCAGCAGTCCGGGACAGGGGGCCGGCTACACCTTC
TRBV13,-,TRBJ2-1,-,14,CASSLPGLANEQFF,TGTGCCAGCAGCCTCCCGGGGTTAGCCAATGAGCAGTTCTTC
TRBV9,TRBD1,TRBJ1-1,-,15,CASSQTGVETTEAFF,TGTGCCAGCAGCCAGACAGGGGTGGAGACCACTGAAGCTTTCTTT
TRBV7-9,TRBD1,TRBJ1-2,-,13,CASIRTGGVGYTF,TGTGCCAGCATACGCACAGGGGGCGTCGGCTACACCTTC
TRBV6-2/TRBV6-3,-,TRBJ2-7,-,14,CASGTGDHSYEQYF,TGTGCCAGTGGAACGGGGGATCACTCCTACGAGCAGTACTTC
TRBV27,-,TRBJ1-6,-,15,CASRQGYSYNSPLHF,TGTGCCAGCAGGCAAGGGTACTCCTATAATTCACCCCTCCACTTT
TRBV12-3/TRBV12-4,-,TRBJ2-3,-,14,CASRPRFGTDTQYF,TGTGCCAGCAGGCCCCGGTTTGGCACAGATACGCAGTATTTT
TRBV10-3,-,TRBJ2-7,-,17,CAISESWGAGSYNEQYF,TGTGCCATCAGTGAGTCATGGGGCGCCGGCTCCTACAATGAGCAGTACTTC
TRBV7-8,TRBD2,TRBJ2-3,-,15,CATHRTSVLTDTQYF,TGTGCCACGCATCGCACTAGCGTGTTGACAGATACGCAGTATTTT
TRBV29-1,TRBD1,TRBJ2-4,-,13,CSVEERQGNIQYF,TGCAGCGTTGAAGAGCGACAGGGAAACATTCAGTACTTC
TRBV4-2,-,TRBJ2-7,-,14,CASSQAASSYEQYF,TGTGCCAGCAGCCAAGCCGCTAGCTCCTACGAGCAGTACTTC
TRBV12-3/TRBV12-4,-,TRBJ2-5,few,15,CASSLDEGALKTQYF,TGTGCCAGCAGTTTGGATGAGGGTGCCCTGAAGACCCAGTACTTC
TRBV20-1,-,TRBJ1-6,-,13,CSAPGTVNSPLHF,TGCAGTGCCCCCGGGACGGTTAATTCACCCCTCCACTTT
TRBV6-5,-,TRBJ2-5,-,15,CASSPPGRGKETQYF,TGTGCCAGCAGTCCCCCAGGAAGGGGCAAAGAGACCCAGTACTTC
TRBV2,TRBD2,TRBJ2-1,-,14,CAILLAGEYNEQFF,TGTGCCATCCTCCTAGCGGGGGAGTACAATGAGCAGTTCTTC
TRBV20-1,TRBD1,TRBJ1-1,few,15,CSARDINQGATKAFF,TGCAGTGCTAGAGATATAAATCAGGGGGCCACTAAAGCTTTCTTT
TRBV28,-,TRBJ2-7,-,16,CASSFTYGGRSYEQYF,TGTGCCAGCAGTTTTACGTACGGGGGTCGCTCCTACGAGCAGTACTTC
TRBV3-1,-,TRBJ2-5,-,13,CASSQLLQETQYF,TGTGCCAGCAGCCAACTTCTCCAAGAGACCCAGTACTTC
TRBV7-2,-,TRBJ2-1,-,13,CASSGEGVNEQFF,TGTGCCAGCAGCGGAGAAGGGGTAAATGAGCAGTTCTTC
TRBV20-1,TRBD2,TRBJ2-3,few,16,CSARGTSGASLDTQYF,TGCAGTGCTCGCGGGACTAGCGGAGCCTCACTGGATACGCAGTATTTT
TRBV6-2/TRBV6-3,-,TRBJ1-1,-,15,CASSYSKQTNTEAFF,TGTGCCAGCAGTTACTCGAAGCAGACGAACACTGAAGCTTTCTTT
TRBV12-3/TRBV12-4,TRBD1,TRBJ2-1,once,19,CVSSPGRTGGLSSYNEQFF,TGTGTCAGCAGTCCCGGCCGAACAGGGGGCCTGAGCTCCTACAATGAGCAGTTCTTC
TRBV28,-,TRBJ2-3,few,12,CASSDGPDTQYF,TGTGCCAGCAGCGATGGGCCAGATACGCAGTATTTT
TRBV10-3,TRBD2,TRBJ2-1,-,16,CAVSESGGDGVEVQFF,TGTGCCGTCAGTGAAAGTGGGGGGGATGGGGTAGAGGTGCAGTTCTTC
TRBV9,-,TRBJ1-4,many,16,CASSAQTGHNNEKLFF,TGTGCCAGCAGCGCCCAGACGGGACACAATAATGAAAAACTGTTTTTT